These 11 T cell receptor beta chains were sequenced from one sample in a study of T cell responses to AZD1222 COVID-19 vaccine. TCRdb keeps only in-frame clones here, not all; method: immunoSEQ multiplex PCR. The sample gives fewer than 300,000 clones, 85% to 95% of which show up once; approximately 0.52% is in the top ten. The sequencing used peripheral blood, collected on day 0 of AZD1222 vaccination. These receptors came from an adult in good health.

This clone was picked up one time. The genes are TRBV19 and TRBJ2-7; D is perhaps TRBD2 (6 bases). Germline V gene data show CDR1 as LNHDA and CDR2 as SQIVND (reference sequence). V dropped 6 bases and J dropped 0 bases, with 15 bases sitting between them. The length of the CDR3 is 15 residues. The CDR3 sequence: CASSRGSLSSYEQYF. Written as DNA, the CDR3 is TGTGCCAGTAGCCGGGGGAGCCTTTCCTCCTACGAGCAGTACTTC.

The chain combines TRBV15 with TRBJ2-7, with D perhaps matching TRBD1 (6 bases). The V end lost 1 base, the J end lost 3 bases, and 13 bases lay between the germline ends. The CDR3 is made up of 15 amino acids. CDR1 and CDR2 from the germline V gene are LNHNV and YYDKDF (reference sequence). CDR3 nucleotides: TGTGCCACCAGCAGAGCCCCGGCACAGGGCTACGAGCAGTACTTC. Its protein is CATSRAPAQGYEQYF.

This sequence joins TRBV15 and TRBJ1-1, with TRBD1 identical over 10 bases. The CDR3 length is 16 residues. Germline CDR1 LNHNV, CDR2 YYDKDF (reference sequence). Trimming removed 4 bases from V and 5 bases from J; junction bases left unmatched: 10. In DNA, the CDR3 is TGTGCCACCAGCACAGGGACAGGGGACTCGGGGACTGAAGCTTTCTTT. This codes for CATSTGTGDSGTEAFF.

The chain couples TRBV28 to TRBJ1-5; D perhaps matches TRBD1 (5 bases). V gave up 3 bases and J gave up 0 bases, with 15 bases separating them. The CDR3 is made up of 17 amino acids. CDR1 and CDR2 from the germline V gene are MDHEN and SYDVKM. CDR3 protein: CASSLRQGLYSNQPQHF. In DNA, the CDR3 is TGTGCCAGCAGTTTGAGGCAGGGCCTTTATAGCAATCAGCCCCAGCATTTT.

The rearrangement uses TRBV7-2 and TRBJ2-1, with D unclear. Trimming took off 2 bases at V and 5 bases at J, with 10 bases between the two ends. The germline V gene has CDR1 SGHTA and CDR2 FQGNSA. The CDR3 is made up of 14 amino acids. Written as DNA, the CDR3 is TGTGCCAGCAGCTTAAAGAGGCCCAACAATGAGCAGTTCTTC. As protein: CASSLKRPNNEQFF.

CDR3 coding DNA: TGTGCCAGCAGTTTCTACCCTAGCACACCCTACAATGAGCAGTTCTTC. Its protein is CASSFYPSTPYNEQFF. The V gene is TRBV6-5, the J gene TRBJ2-1; a weak D match, TRBD2 (5 bases). Trimming took off 4 bases at V and 2 bases at J, with 15 bases between the two ends. Germline CDR1 is MNHEY and CDR2 is SVGAGI. The CDR3 totals 16 residues.

The gene calls are TRBV28 and TRBJ2-1; either TRBD1 or TRBD2 may supply D (5 bases each). The CDR3 is 15 residues long. Germline V gene lookup returns CDR1 MDHEN and CDR2 SYDVKM. The V and J ends lost 6 bases and 5 bases respectively, with 17 bases between them. DNA for the CDR3: TGTGCCAGCAGGGGACGACAGCTCCCTCACAATGAGCAGTTCTTC. Translation gives CASRGRQLPHNEQFF.

The chain carries TRBV29-1 and TRBJ1-2; D not certain. This CDR3 contains 15 residues. Between the trimmed V and J ends, which lost 5 bases and 0 bases, there was a span of 16 bases. Germline loops: CDR1 SQVTM, CDR2 ANQGSEA. The CDR3 nucleotides are TGCAGCGTTAGTCCACCATCGGGTACTAACTATGGCTACACCTTC. The encoded protein is CSVSPPSGTNYGYTF.

The rearrangement links TRBV3-1 (or the pseudogene TRBV3-2) to TRBJ1-5; D uncertain. The CDR3 covers 13 residues. V lost 4 bases and J 7 bases, leaving 11 bases between the germline ends. Germline lookup yields CDR1 LGHDT and CDR2 YNNKEL (reference sequence). The CDR3 is CASSPRAGQPQHF. DNA for the CDR3: TGTGCCAGCAGCCCGCGGGCTGGCCAGCCCCAGCATTTT.

The genes are TRBV27 and TRBJ1-2, with D possibly being TRBD1 (6 bases). The CDR3 has 11 residues. Trimming shortened V by 8 bases and J by 5 bases, and 9 bases separated the two germline ends. Per germline, CDR1 MNHEY and CDR2 SMNVEV (reference sequence). CDR3 coding DNA: TGTGCCAGCCCACAGGGTTATGGCTACACCTTC. Amino acid sequence: CASPQGYGYTF.

V and J are TRBV29-1 and TRBJ2-3; 11 bases map to TRBD2. J gave up 0 bases and V 3 bases, and 8 bases lay outside the gene matches. CDR3 length: 17 residues. Looked up from germline, CDR1 is SQVTM and CDR2 is ANQGSEA. The CDR3: CSVDTSGGHSSTDTQYF. CDR3 DNA sequence: TGCAGCGTTGATACTAGCGGGGGCCACAGTAGCACAGATACGCAGTATTTT.